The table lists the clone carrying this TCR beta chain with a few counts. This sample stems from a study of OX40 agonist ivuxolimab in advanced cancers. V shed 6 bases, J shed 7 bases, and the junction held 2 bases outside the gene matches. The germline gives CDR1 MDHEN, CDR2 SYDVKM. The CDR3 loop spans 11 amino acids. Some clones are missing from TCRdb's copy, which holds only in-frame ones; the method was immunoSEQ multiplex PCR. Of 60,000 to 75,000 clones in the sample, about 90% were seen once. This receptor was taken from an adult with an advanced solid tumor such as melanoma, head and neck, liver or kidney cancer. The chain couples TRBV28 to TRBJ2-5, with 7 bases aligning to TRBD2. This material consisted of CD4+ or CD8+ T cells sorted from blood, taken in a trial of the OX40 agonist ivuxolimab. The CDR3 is CASRGRGTQYF. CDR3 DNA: TGTGCCAGCAGGGGGAGGGGGACCCAGTACTTC.